This T cell receptor (beta chain) was sequenced for a study of graft-versus-host responses after intestinal transplantation. Sequencing used immunoSEQ multiplex PCR; TCRdb keeps in-frame clones, though not all of them. The sample has about 100,000 clones; roughly 87% are singletons. The CDR3 sequence is 15 residues long. Germline V gene lookup returns CDR1 SGHRS and CDR2 YFSETQ. The V and J ends lost 4 bases and 4 bases, in that order; junction bases with no gene match: 8. Worth noting for this clone: Its antigen is still unknown.

The sequence derives from a human donor who was the organ donor for an intestinal transplant. The source material was unstimulated CD4+ T cells sorted from spleen or lymph node cells, sampled before transplant. The chain is built from TRBV5-1 and TRBJ1-1; 9 bases are shared with TRBD1. Here the CDR3 DNA reads TGCGCCAGCAGCGAACAGGGGGCGCCGAGCACTGAAGCTTTCTTT. Translating gives CASSEQGAPSTEAFF.